Each of the 32 T cell receptor beta chains below was sequenced from the same sample in a study of blood T cell repertoires in COVID-19 (dated by TCRdb to between 2020 and 2021). Library method: the immunoSEQ multiplex PCR assay. TCRdb re-hosts the immuneACCESS table, in-frame sequences only. Its copies lack some clones; in the studies checked, an unresolved V gene accounts for under half of them, and the cause for the rest is not known. The sample profile shows approximately 300,000 clones; around 88% of them were found once. The biggest ten clones account for roughly 0.8% of the sample. Sequencing used peripheral blood. The receptor source for this set is a man aged 25 to 40 with acute or convalescent COVID-19.

The J gene is TRBJ1-1, the V gene TRBV4-2; D call uncertain. This CDR3 is built from 16 residues. Germline V gene data show CDR1 as LGHNA and CDR2 as YNFKEQ. The V end was cut by 4 bases, the J end by 2 bases, with 17 bases between. In nucleotides, the CDR3 is TGTGCCAGCAGCCCGTTATCGACTCTCTCAAACACTGAAGCTTTCTTT. This translates into CASSPLSTLSNTEAFF.

The V and J genes are TRBV5-1 and TRBJ1-6, with D perhaps matching TRBD1 (5 bases). Germline V lookup: CDR1 SGHRS, CDR2 YFSETQ. V was pared by 3 bases and J by 2 bases, with 9 bases between. The CDR3 consists of 15 residues. CDR3 nucleotides: TGCGCCAGCAGCTCGACAGTTCCCTATAATTCACCCCTCCACTTT. Its translation is CASSSTVPYNSPLHF.

V and J are TRBV28 and TRBJ2-3; TRBD1 agrees at 10 bases. CDR1 and CDR2 (germline): MDHEN, SYDVKM. The CDR3 has 15 residues. J was trimmed by 3 bases and V by 3 bases; bases with no gene match: 3. CDR3 in DNA: TGTGCCAGCAGTTTGGGGGGACAGGGGACAGATACGCAGTATTTT. Amino acid sequence: CASSLGGQGTDTQYF.

This clone was picked up one time. The V gene is TRBV19, the J gene TRBJ1-1, with 7 nucleotides matching TRBD1. With 3 bases clipped from V and 1 base from J, the junction kept 2 bases outside the gene matches. Germline V gene sequence: CDR1 LNHDA, CDR2 SQIVND (reference sequence). The CDR3 length is 14 residues. CDR3 bases: TGTGCCAGTAGTATCCAGGGGGAGAACACTGAAGCTTTCTTT. Amino acid sequence: CASSIQGENTEAFF.

This clone showed up just once. V gene TRBV5-1 combines with J gene TRBJ1-5; tentatively, D is TRBD1 (5 bases). V was cut by 0 bases and J by 5 bases, with 12 bases left in between. The CDR3 has 15 amino acids. CDR1 and CDR2 from the germline V gene are SGHRS and YFSETQ. The CDR3 sequence: CASSLEGASHQPQHF. The CDR3 coding sequence is TGCGCCAGCAGCTTGGAAGGGGCGAGTCATCAGCCCCAGCATTTT.

The chain couples TRBV5-1 to TRBJ1-1; the D gene is possibly TRBD1 (6 bases). With 0 bases removed from V and 1 base from J, the gap between germline ends came to 7 bases. CDR3 length: 14 amino acids. Germline V CDR1 and CDR2: SGHRS, YFSETQ. The CDR3 sequence: CASSLARGNTEAFF. The CDR3 coding sequence is TGCGCCAGCAGCTTGGCCAGGGGGAACACTGAAGCTTTCTTT.

The genes are TRBV3-1 (or the pseudogene TRBV3-2) and TRBJ2-3, with 15 bases that match TRBD2. Trimming removed 3 bases from V and 5 bases from J; junction bases left unmatched: 3. Germline V gene sequence: CDR1 LGHDT, CDR2 YNNKEL (reference sequence). This CDR3 contains 16 residues. DNA for the CDR3: TGTGCCAGCAGCCATGGACTAGCGGGGGGGCAAGATACGCAGTATTTT. Protein: CASSHGLAGGQDTQYF.

The chain uses TRBV6-5 and TRBJ1-2, with 9 bases aligning to TRBD1. This CDR3 spans 13 amino acids. CDR1 MNHEY and CDR2 SVGAGI come from the germline V gene. V lost 6 bases, J lost 7 bases, and 6 bases stayed unmatched. The CDR3 region has the DNA TGTGCCAGCAGCCTTACAGGGGGCGGTGGCTACACCTTC. As protein: CASSLTGGGGYTF.

This sequence joins TRBV30 and TRBJ1-6; no definite D call. V dropped 0 bases and J dropped 9 bases, with 9 bases sitting between them. Germline V CDR1 and CDR2: GTSNPN, SVGIG (reference sequence). CDR3 length equals 13 residues. In DNA form, the CDR3 reads TGTGCCTGGAGTGTCGCCACATTTTCACCCCTCCACTTT. Its protein product is CAWSVATFSPLHF.

This clone showed up just once. The chain is built from TRBV6-1 and TRBJ1-5; perhaps TRBD1 as D (5 bases). With 0 bases removed from V and 4 bases from J, the gap between germline ends came to 10 bases. CDR3 length equals 15 residues. The germline gives CDR1 MNHNS, CDR2 SASEGT. CDR3 protein: CASSEAKTGNQPQHF. The CDR3 coding sequence is TGTGCCAGCAGTGAAGCAAAAACAGGAAATCAGCCCCAGCATTTT.

As concerns this clone: Other DNA sequences within the sample encode an identical CDR3. The V call is TRBV7-9, the J call TRBJ1-1, with D possibly being TRBD1 (5 bases). V was shortened by 0 bases and J by 1 base, with 6 bases between the two germline ends. This CDR3 comprises 14 residues. Germline V CDR1 and CDR2: SEHNR, FQNEAQ (reference sequence). The CDR3 loop reads CASSLAGANTEAFF. CDR3 DNA sequence: TGTGCCAGCAGCTTAGCAGGGGCGAACACTGAAGCTTTCTTT.

The chain combines TRBV6-5 with TRBJ1-2; D ambiguous. Germline CDR1 reads MNHEY; CDR2 reads SVGAGI. With 6 bases removed from V and 3 bases from J, the gap between germline ends came to 14 bases. The length of the CDR3 is 14 residues. The CDR3 DNA reads as TGTGCCAGCAGCCGGACTAACGGGGACTATGGCTACACCTTC. This sequence encodes CASSRTNGDYGYTF.

V is TRBV5-4 and J is TRBJ2-6; TRBD1 agrees at 9 bases. Unmatched junction bases numbered 2, after V lost 2 bases and J lost 2 bases. In germline, CDR1 is SGHNT, CDR2 YYREEE (reference sequence). This CDR3 comprises 16 residues. Here the CDR3 reads CASSFGDRAGANVLTF. CDR3 bases: TGTGCCAGCAGCTTCGGGGACAGGGCTGGGGCCAACGTCCTGACTTTC. Filled out from reference TRBV5-4 and TRBJ2-6, the complete variable domain reads ETGVTQSPTHLIKTRGQQVTLRCSSQSGHNTVSWYQQALGQGPQFIFQYYREEENGRGNFPPRFSGLQFPNYSSELNVNALELDDSALYLCASSFGDRAGANVLTFGAGSRLTVL.

V and J are TRBV14 and TRBJ1-1, with a weak D call TRBD1 (5 bases). V dropped 3 bases and J dropped 4 bases, with 15 bases sitting between them. Germline V lookup: CDR1 SGHDN, CDR2 FVKESK. The length of the CDR3 is 15 residues. CDR3 loop: CASSHRDFAGTEAFF. The CDR3 nucleotides read TGTGCCAGCAGCCACCGGGACTTCGCTGGCACTGAAGCTTTCTTT. Combining the CDR3 with reference TRBV14 and TRBJ1-1 gives the whole variable domain EAGVTQFPSHSVIEKGQTVTLRCDPISGHDNLYWYRRVMGKEIKFLLHFVKESKQDESGMPNNRFLAERTGGTYSTLKVQPAELEDSGVYFCASSHRDFAGTEAFFGQGTRLTVV.

The rearrangement links TRBV30 to TRBJ2-3, with TRBD2 matching over 10 bases. The germline V gene has CDR1 GTSNPN and CDR2 SVGIG (reference sequence). CDR3 length equals 14 residues. Germline trimming cut 0 bases from V and 3 bases from J; bases unmatched to any gene: 0. Here the CDR3 reads CAWSVAGGTDTQYF. The CDR3 bases are TGTGCCTGGAGTGTAGCGGGAGGGACAGATACGCAGTATTTT.

Of note for this clone: Other DNA sequences from this sample encode an identical CDR3 as well. The chain recombines TRBV28 with TRBJ1-3; the match to TRBD1 covers 7 bases. The CDR3 is 14 residues long. The V segment lost 5 bases and the J segment 2 bases; nucleotides outside the gene matches: 3. Per the germline V gene, CDR1 is MDHEN and CDR2 is SYDVKM. CDR3 region: CASSRQGAGNTIYF. CDR3 in DNA: TGTGCCAGCAGTCGACAGGGAGCTGGAAACACCATATATTTT. Full variable domain (missing parts from reference TRBV28 and TRBJ1-3): DVKVTQSSRYLVKRTGEKVFLECVQDMDHENMFWYRQDPGLGLRLIYFSYDVKMKEKGDIPEGYSVSREKKERFSLILESASTNQTSMYLCASSRQGAGNTIYFGEGSWLTVV.

The CDR3 DNA is TGCAGTGCTAGTATAGGGGAGGCCGAGCAGTACTTC. It yields the protein CSASIGEAEQYF. V gene TRBV20-1 combines with J gene TRBJ2-7; maybe TRBD2 (6 bases). Per germline, CDR1 DFQATT and CDR2 SNEGSKA (reference sequence). Deletions cut 3 bases from V and 6 bases from J, with 12 bases between. This CDR3 spans 12 amino acids.

The rearrangement links TRBV6-2 or TRBV6-3 to TRBJ2-7; 9 bases map to TRBD2. With 2 bases clipped from V and 4 bases from J, the junction kept 15 bases outside the gene matches. The CDR3 runs 18 residues. CDR1 MNHEY and CDR2 SVGEGT come from the germline V gene. Here the CDR3 reads CASSYAPTSGPVTYEQYF. In nucleotides, the CDR3 is TGTGCCAGCAGTTACGCCCCTACTAGCGGGCCAGTGACTTACGAGCAGTACTTC.

The chain has TRBV18 and TRBJ1-4; 7 nucleotides agree with TRBD1. Looked up from germline, CDR1 is KGHSH and CDR2 is LQKENI. This CDR3 comprises 14 residues. The V gene end was trimmed by 5 bases and the J gene end by 7 bases; junction bases not matched to a gene: 7. The CDR3, as DNA: TGTGCCAGCTCATACAGGGCAGGGGGTGAAAAACTGTTTTTT. This sequence encodes CASSYRAGGEKLFF.

This chain joins TRBV6-1 and TRBJ1-1, with a possible D match to TRBD1 (5 bases). The germline V and J ends were trimmed by 3 bases and 5 bases, with 13 bases remaining between them. CDR1 and CDR2 from the germline V gene are MNHNS and SASEGT. This CDR3 is built from 14 residues. CDR3 nucleotide sequence: TGTGCCAGCAGTGAGGCGGGGGTAAGGACTGAAGCTTTCTTT. It specifies CASSEAGVRTEAFF.

The rearrangement uses TRBV28 and TRBJ2-5; 7 bases agree with TRBD2. The junction had 9 bases not matched to a gene; V was cut back by 2 bases and J by 3 bases. There are 16 residues in the CDR3. Germline V gene lookup returns CDR1 MDHEN and CDR2 SYDVKM. The CDR3 here is CASSLGLAVNKETQYF. For the CDR3, the DNA is TGTGCCAGCAGTTTAGGCCTAGCGGTTAACAAAGAGACCCAGTACTTC.

This chain connects TRBV5-4 to TRBJ2-7; 12 nucleotides line up with TRBD2. Per the germline V gene, CDR1 is SGHNT and CDR2 is YYREEE (reference sequence). The CDR3 has 14 residues. Trimming removed 4 bases from V and 5 bases from J; junction bases left unmatched: 4. The CDR3 DNA reads as TGTGCCAGCAGCCTAGCGGGAGGGCCCCACGAGCAGTACTTC. As protein: CASSLAGGPHEQYF. The full variable domain, with the rest looked up from reference TRBV5-4 and TRBJ2-7, is ETGVTQSPTHLIKTRGQQVTLRCSSQSGHNTVSWYQQALGQGPQFIFQYYREEENGRGNFPPRFSGLQFPNYSSELNVNALELDDSALYLCASSLAGGPHEQYFGPGTRLTVT.

V gene TRBV5-1 combines with J gene TRBJ1-1; D is ambiguous. V was shortened by 6 bases and J by 9 bases, with 12 bases between the two germline ends. The CDR3 extends over 11 amino acids. Germline V gives CDR1 SGHRS, CDR2 YFSETQ. The CDR3 loop reads CASKSEGKAFF. DNA for the CDR3: TGCGCCAGCAAATCTGAGGGCAAAGCTTTCTTT.

CDR3 in amino acids: CASSLSGTRVLETQYF. CDR3 DNA sequence: TGTGCCAGCAGCCTCTCCGGGACTAGAGTCTTGGAGACCCAGTACTTC. The chain has TRBV7-8 and TRBJ2-5; 8 bases agree with TRBD2. In germline, CDR1 is SGHVS, CDR2 FQNEAQ. CDR3 length equals 16 residues. V gave up 5 bases and J gave up 5 bases; unmatched junction bases: 13.

The rearrangement uses TRBV10-3 and TRBJ2-3; TRBD2 might be the D (5 bases). CDR3 length: 13 residues. The V gene's germline CDR1 is ENHRY and CDR2 SYGVKD. V lost 4 bases and J 3 bases, leaving 8 bases between the germline ends. The CDR3 is CAISVGSTDTQYF. The CDR3 bases are TGTGCCATCAGTGTTGGGAGTACAGATACGCAGTATTTT.

The chain links TRBV9 to TRBJ2-1, with TRBD2 matching over 9 bases. Germline V gene lookup returns CDR1 SGDLS and CDR2 YYNGEE. J gave up 0 bases and V 2 bases, and 3 bases lay outside the gene matches. CDR3 size: 16 residues. DNA of the CDR3: TGTGCCAGCAGCGTCCTAGCGGGGAGCTCCTACAATGAGCAGTTCTTC. Amino acid sequence: CASSVLAGSSYNEQFF.

This rearrangement joins TRBV30 to TRBJ2-7; 7 bases are a match to TRBD2. The ends lost 2 bases at V and 3 bases at J; junction bases unmatched: 4. Germline CDR1 and CDR2: GTSNPN and SVGIG (reference sequence). This CDR3 comprises 13 residues. The DNA for the CDR3 is TGTGCCTGGAGTCTGGCGGGGGACTACGAGCAGTACTTC. It yields the protein CAWSLAGDYEQYF.

This rearrangement joins TRBV28 to TRBJ2-5; 10 positions agree with TRBD2. Germline-derived CDR1 and CDR2 are MDHEN and SYDVKM. The CDR3 runs to 15 residues. With 7 bases clipped from V and 5 bases from J, the junction kept 10 bases outside the gene matches. The CDR3 bases are TGTGCCAGCACTAGCGGGGGCCACAACAGGGAGACCCAGTACTTC. Residues: CASTSGGHNRETQYF.

This clone appeared once. The V gene is TRBV5-1, the J gene TRBJ1-1; 9 bases line up with TRBD1. The V segment lost 4 bases and the J segment 1 base; nucleotides outside the gene matches: 8. CDR3 length: 16 amino acids. The germline CDR1 and CDR2 sequences are SGHRS and YFSETQ. CDR3 loop: CASSQDRGPTNTEAFF. CDR3 in DNA: TGCGCCAGCAGCCAGGACAGGGGACCAACGAACACTGAAGCTTTCTTT.

V is TRBV18 and J is TRBJ2-3; possibly TRBD1 for D (6 bases). With 6 bases removed from V and 6 bases from J, the gap between germline ends came to 13 bases. This CDR3 has 13 amino acids. Germline V gives CDR1 KGHSH, CDR2 LQKENI. This CDR3 reads CASSSDRQDTQYF. The CDR3 DNA reads TGTGCCAGCTCCTCCGACAGGCAGGATACGCAGTATTTT.

The chain employs TRBV29-1 and TRBJ2-1; no clear D. CDR3 length equals 12 residues. Trimming left V 0 bases short and J 7 bases short, with 7 bases between. Germline V gene sequence: CDR1 SQVTM, CDR2 ANQGSEA. The CDR3 loop is CSVEEWANEQFF. Here the CDR3 DNA reads TGCAGCGTTGAAGAGTGGGCGAATGAGCAGTTCTTC.

The chain is built from TRBV19 and TRBJ2-3, with D tentatively TRBD2 (5 bases). The V and J ends lost 4 bases and 5 bases respectively, with 19 bases between them. This CDR3 spans 16 amino acids. Germline assignment: CDR1 LNHDA and CDR2 SQIVND (reference sequence). Written as DNA, the CDR3 is TGTGCCAGTAGTACCTCAAGGTGGGGAGCTCTAGATACGCAGTATTTT. This encodes CASSTSRWGALDTQYF. The full variable domain, its missing parts supplied by reference TRBV19 and TRBJ2-3, is DGGITQSPKYLFRKEGQNVTLSCEQNLNHDAMYWYRQDPGQGLRLIYYSQIVNDFQKGDIAEGYSVSREKKESFPLTVTSAQKNPTAFYLCASSTSRWGALDTQYFGPGTRLTVL.